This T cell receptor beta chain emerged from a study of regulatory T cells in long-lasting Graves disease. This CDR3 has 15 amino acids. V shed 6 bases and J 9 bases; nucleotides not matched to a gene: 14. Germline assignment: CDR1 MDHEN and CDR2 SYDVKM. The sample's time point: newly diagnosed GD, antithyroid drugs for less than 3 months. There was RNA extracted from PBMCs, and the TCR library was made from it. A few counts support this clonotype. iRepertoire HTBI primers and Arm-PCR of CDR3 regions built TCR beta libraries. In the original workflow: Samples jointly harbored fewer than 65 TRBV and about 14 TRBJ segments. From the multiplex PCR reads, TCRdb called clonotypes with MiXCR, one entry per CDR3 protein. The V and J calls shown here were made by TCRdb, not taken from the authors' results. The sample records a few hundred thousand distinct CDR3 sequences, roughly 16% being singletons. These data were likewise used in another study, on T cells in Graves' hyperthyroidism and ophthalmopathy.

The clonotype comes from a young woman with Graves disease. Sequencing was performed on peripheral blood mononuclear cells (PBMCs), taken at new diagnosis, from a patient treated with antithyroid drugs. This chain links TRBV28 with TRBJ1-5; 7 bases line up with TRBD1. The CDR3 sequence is CASSEQGSVDRPQHF. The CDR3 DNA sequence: TGTGCCAGCAGCGAACAGGGGTCCGTCGATCGGCCCCAGCATTTT.